The sequence of this T cell receptor beta chain was determined in a study of shared clonotypes between healthy human individuals. General observations from the study: Blood was the only sampled material, and tissue repertoires likely differ. Despite large depth, sorted-subset datasets appeared incompletely sequenced. The study drew on few donors, limiting represented genetic and exposure-history diversity.

The CDR3 is made up of 16 amino acids. After removal of 2 bases from V and 6 bases from J, the junction contained 10 bases not matched to a gene. Looked up from germline, CDR1 is SGDLS and CDR2 is YYNGEE. As for this clone: Its antigen is not known.

When replicate PCRs were run on sorted subsets, they used about 200 ng DNA, some 30,000 T cell genomes. Assay used: immunoSEQ multiplex PCR; TCRdb lists only in-frame clones, some missing. Of approximately 650,000 clones listed, about 95% are singletons. Naive-designated CD8 cells lacked CD45RO, were positively enriched for CCR7, and omitted terminally differentiated effector memory CD45RA+ cells. Sequencing was done on a sample of naive CD8+ T cells sorted from blood. The clonotype was recovered from a woman aged 25 to 39 in good health. V gene TRBV9 combines with J gene TRBJ2-3; 9 nucleotides match TRBD2. DNA of the CDR3: TGTGCCAGCAGCGTTTCGGTTAGCGGGAGTGCTGATACGCAGTATTTT. Translation: CASSVSVSGSADTQYF.